This TCR beta chain was identified during a study of shared clonotypes between healthy human individuals. Germline CDR1 and CDR2: SGHRS and YFSETQ. This CDR3 region has 11 residues. V was shortened by 1 base and J by 9 bases, with 5 bases between the two germline ends. The repertoire was sequenced with immunoSEQ multiplex PCR; TCRdb's copy has only in-frame clones and lacks some. The table lists a few million clones, 85% to 95% of them singletons. Sequencing was performed on naive CD4+ T cells from PBMCs. As for subset: CD45RA+ positively selected. J is TRBJ2-1 and V is TRBV5-1; D gene unclear. The clonotype originates from a young man in good health. Some clones in this sample may be carry-over from other donors' samples. The CDR3 reads CASSLQTEQFF. In DNA form, the CDR3 reads TGCGCCAGCAGCTTGCAGACTGAGCAGTTCTTC.